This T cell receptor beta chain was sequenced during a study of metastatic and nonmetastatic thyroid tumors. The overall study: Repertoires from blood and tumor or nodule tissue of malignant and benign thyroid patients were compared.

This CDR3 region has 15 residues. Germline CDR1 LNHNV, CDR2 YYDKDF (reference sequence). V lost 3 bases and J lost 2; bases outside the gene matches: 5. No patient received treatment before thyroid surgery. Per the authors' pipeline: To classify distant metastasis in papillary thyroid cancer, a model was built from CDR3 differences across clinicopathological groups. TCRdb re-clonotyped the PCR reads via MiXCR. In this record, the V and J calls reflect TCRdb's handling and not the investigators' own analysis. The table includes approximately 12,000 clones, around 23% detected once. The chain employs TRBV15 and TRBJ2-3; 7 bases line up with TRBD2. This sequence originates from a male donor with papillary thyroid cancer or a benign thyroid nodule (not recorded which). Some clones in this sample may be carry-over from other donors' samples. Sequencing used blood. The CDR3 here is CATSRLAGATDTQYF. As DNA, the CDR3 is TGTGCCACCAGCAGGTTAGCGGGCGCCACAGATACGCAGTATTTT.